This is a list of T cell receptor beta chains from one sample in a study of blood T cell repertoires in COVID-19. The protocol was immunoSEQ multiplex PCR, while the TCRdb copy is restricted to in-frame clones and leaves out a portion. This sample has roughly 150,000 clones, with less than 80% found just once. The sample taken for sequencing was PBMCs or T cells enriched from blood (not recorded which). These receptors originate from a woman in her sixties or seventies in a cohort exposed to, infected with or recovered from COVID-19 (not recorded which). Each CDR3 is given with its conserved first and last residue. A D gene is named only where the DNA matches it firmly. For some rows the clone size is stated as once, few or many, or as a class when expanded; others skip it.

D gene	V gene	clone size	J gene	CDR3 protein	CDR3 DNA
.	TRBV29-1	.	TRBJ1-1	CSVDARGNTEAFF	TGCAGCGTAGACGCCAGGGGGAACACTGAAGCTTTCTTT
.	TRBV28	.	TRBJ2-7	CASRWQGLFYEQYF	TGTGCCAGCAGGTGGCAGGGATTATTCTACGAGCAGTACTTC
.	TRBV18	.	TRBJ2-5	CASSPIQGRGETQYF	TGTGCCAGCTCCCCCATACAGGGCCGAGGAGAGACCCAGTACTTC
TRBD1	TRBV5-1	.	TRBJ2-5	CASTEFGTVQETQYF	TGCGCCAGCACCGAGTTCGGGACAGTACAAGAGACCCAGTACTTC
.	TRBV28	.	TRBJ2-7	CASTWGGGTSYEQYF	TGTGCCAGCACTTGGGGAGGGGGGACCTCCTACGAGCAGTACTTC
.	TRBV20-1	.	TRBJ1-2	CSAPQGGGYTF	TGCAGTGCTCCACAGGGCGGTGGCTACACCTTC
.	TRBV5-6	once	TRBJ1-5	CASSPGVSNQPQHF	TGTGCCAGCAGCCCGGGGGTAAGCAATCAGCCCCAGCATTTT
TRBD1	TRBV7-2	.	TRBJ2-7	CASSFGKGTGTYEQYF	TGTGCCAGCAGCTTCGGTAAGGGGACAGGAACCTACGAGCAGTACTTC
.	TRBV7-9	.	TRBJ1-4	CASSLRGEKLFF	TGTGCCAGCAGCTTGCGGGGTGAAAAACTGTTTTTT
.	TRBV2	few	TRBJ2-1	CASREGLEIYNEQFF	TGTGCCAGCAGGGAGGGTCTAGAAATCTACAATGAGCAGTTCTTC
.	TRBV7-6	.	TRBJ1-1	CASSAQGWNTEAFF	TGTGCCAGCAGCGCCCAGGGATGGAACACTGAAGCTTTCTTT
.	TRBV18	few	TRBJ1-1	CASSRERTEAFF	TGTGCCAGCTCGAGGGAAAGAACTGAAGCTTTCTTT
.	TRBV5-1	.	TRBJ2-1	CASSLESTSNEQFF	TGCGCCAGCAGCTTGGAGTCCACTAGCAATGAGCAGTTCTTC
TRBD1	TRBV12-3/TRBV12-4	.	TRBJ1-2	CASSPDRVDGYTF	TGTGCCAGCAGTCCAGACAGGGTCGATGGCTACACCTTC
TRBD2	TRBV5-4	many	TRBJ2-3	CASSPLAGGREDTQYF	TGTGCCAGCAGCCCCTTAGCGGGAGGAAGAGAAGATACGCAGTATTTT
.	TRBV27	.	TRBJ1-3	CASASGHGRSGNTIYF	TGTGCCAGCGCTTCAGGCCATGGGCGCTCTGGAAACACCATATATTTT
TRBD1	TRBV28	.	TRBJ2-7	CASSPGDRDYEQYF	TGTGCCAGCAGTCCTGGGGACAGGGACTACGAGCAGTACTTC
TRBD1	TRBV3-1/TRBV3-2	few	TRBJ1-1	CASSRTQGVGTEAFF	TGTGCCAGCAGTCGAACACAGGGGGTAGGCACTGAAGCTTTCTTT
TRBD2	TRBV28	.	TRBJ2-7	CASSLLAGVEQYF	TGTGCCAGCAGTTTACTAGCGGGAGTCGAGCAGTACTTC
.	TRBV5-1	.	TRBJ1-1	CASSPPQGRGTEAFF	TGCGCCAGCAGCCCACCCCAGGGGAGGGGCACTGAAGCTTTCTTT
.	TRBV19	.	TRBJ1-2	CASSAGQLYGYTF	TGTGCCAGTAGTGCCGGACAGCTCTATGGCTACACCTTC
.	TRBV6-1	.	TRBJ2-1	CASSEVSGRYSYNEQFF	TGTGCCAGCAGTGAAGTGTCGGGAAGATACTCCTACAATGAGCAGTTCTTC
TRBD1	TRBV18	.	TRBJ1-2	CASTQGQGVLGYTF	TGTGCCAGCACGCAAGGACAGGGGGTTCTTGGCTACACCTTC
TRBD1	TRBV4-1	.	TRBJ2-7	CASSQATGAYYEQYF	TGCGCCAGCAGCCAAGCTACAGGGGCTTACTACGAGCAGTACTTC
TRBD1	TRBV7-2	.	TRBJ2-5	CASSQSAGGQETQYF	TGTGCCAGCAGCCAATCTGCAGGGGGCCAAGAGACCCAGTACTTC
.	TRBV7-2	.	TRBJ2-5	CASSLAGPQETQYF	TGTGCCAGCAGCTTAGCGGGCCCCCAAGAGACCCAGTACTTC
.	TRBV3-1/TRBV3-2	.	TRBJ1-3	CASSHSVLSSGNTIYF	TGTGCCAGCAGCCATAGCGTCCTGAGCTCTGGAAACACCATATATTTT
.	TRBV28	.	TRBJ1-5	CASSLYSGRAGQPQHF	TGTGCCAGCAGTTTATATAGCGGCAGGGCCGGCCAGCCCCAGCATTTT
.	TRBV7-2	.	TRBJ2-2	CATPRQDGELFF	TGTGCCACCCCCCGACAAGACGGGGAGCTGTTTTTT
TRBD2	TRBV19	.	TRBJ2-7	CASSPYRTSGSYEQYF	TGTGCCAGTAGTCCGTACAGGACTAGCGGGAGCTACGAGCAGTACTTC
.	TRBV5-4	.	TRBJ2-5	CASSTQGGGETQYF	TGTGCCAGCAGCACTCAGGGGGGAGGCGAGACCCAGTACTTC
.	TRBV7-2	.	TRBJ2-3	CASSLAAGTLTGTQYF	TGTGCCAGCAGCTTAGCGGCGGGGACCCTGACGGGCACGCAGTATTTT
.	TRBV4-1	large	TRBJ1-2	CASSQDSFLSYGYTF	TGCGCCAGCAGCCAAGATAGTTTCCTATCCTATGGCTACACCTTC
TRBD1	TRBV28	few	TRBJ2-7	CASSLGTGGYEQYF	TGTGCCAGCAGTTTAGGGACAGGGGGCTACGAGCAGTACTTC
.	TRBV4-3	.	TRBJ2-7	CASSQALTGDSTYEQYF	TGCGCCAGCAGCCAAGCTTTAACGGGGGACAGTACCTACGAGCAGTACTTC
TRBD1	TRBV4-3	.	TRBJ1-5	CASSQTTGGNQPQHF	TGCGCCAGCAGCCAGACGACAGGGGGAAATCAGCCCCAGCATTTT
.	TRBV11-2	.	TRBJ2-1	CASSIDKQAYNEQFF	TGTGCCAGCAGCATCGACAAACAAGCCTACAATGAGCAGTTCTTC
TRBD2	TRBV28	few	TRBJ2-2	CASSLGLASGELFF	TGTGCCAGCAGCCTTGGACTAGCGTCCGGGGAGCTGTTTTTT
TRBD1	TRBV29-1	.	TRBJ2-7	CSVGDRGPGEQYF	TGCAGCGTTGGGGACAGGGGGCCTGGGGAGCAGTACTTC
TRBD2	TRBV9	.	TRBJ2-3	CASSGFSGREYF	TGTGCCAGCAGCGGGTTTAGCGGGAGAGAGTATTTT
.	TRBV5-1	few	TRBJ2-7	CASSLAGTLLPYEQYF	TGCGCCAGCAGCTTGGCTGGGACTCTTCTTCCATACGAGCAGTACTTC
TRBD1	TRBV6-5	.	TRBJ1-5	CASSTDRGGQPQHF	TGTGCCAGCAGTACCGACAGGGGGGGTCAGCCCCAGCATTTT
.	TRBV7-9	.	TRBJ2-3	CASSRAGSTDTQYF	TGTGCCAGCAGCCGGGCGGGGAGCACAGATACGCAGTATTTT
.	TRBV3-1/TRBV3-2	.	TRBJ2-7	CASSRGRGYEQYF	TGTGCCAGCAGCCGCGGCAGGGGCTACGAGCAGTACTTC
TRBD2	TRBV11-2	.	TRBJ2-3	CASSWRPGTSGIRTDTQYF	TGTGCCAGCAGCTGGCGACCCGGGACTAGCGGGATACGCACAGATACGCAGTATTTT
.	TRBV6-4	many	TRBJ1-1	CASSETPGTEAFF	TGTGCCAGCAGTGAGACGCCGGGGACTGAAGCTTTCTTT
.	TRBV19	few	TRBJ1-5	CASSISWQYSNQPQHF	TGTGCCAGTAGTATTTCATGGCAGTATAGCAATCAGCCCCAGCATTTT
TRBD1	TRBV19	.	TRBJ2-7	CASSPTGGALYEQYF	TGTGCCAGTAGTCCGACAGGGGGTGCTCTGTACGAGCAGTACTTC
TRBD2	TRBV2	.	TRBJ2-1	CASGGERSSYNEQFF	TGTGCCAGCGGGGGGGAGCGGAGCTCCTACAATGAGCAGTTCTTC
TRBD2	TRBV28	.	TRBJ2-3	CASSFAGGLRTDTQYF	TGTGCCAGCAGTTTCGCGGGAGGATTACGCACAGATACGCAGTATTTT
TRBD2	TRBV7-2	.	TRBJ2-7	CASSLGTSGRNEQYF	TGTGCCAGCAGCTTAGGGACTAGCGGGAGGAACGAGCAGTACTTC
TRBD2	TRBV2	.	TRBJ2-1	CASSEERDPYNEQFF	TGTGCCAGCAGTGAAGAGCGGGACCCTTACAATGAGCAGTTCTTC
TRBD2	TRBV5-1	.	TRBJ2-1	CASSLSAGGQNEQFF	TGCGCCAGCAGCTTGTCGGCGGGAGGGCAAAATGAGCAGTTCTTC
TRBD1	TRBV27	.	TRBJ2-1	CASSFRGTARGVWHEQFF	TGTGCCAGCAGTTTTAGAGGGACAGCTAGAGGGGTTTGGCATGAGCAGTTCTTC
.	TRBV7-9	.	TRBJ1-5	CASSLAEGWQPQHF	TGTGCCAGCAGCTTAGCCGAGGGTTGGCAGCCCCAGCATTTT
TRBD1	TRBV12-5	.	TRBJ2-5	CASGLGRGQLQETQYF	TGTGCTAGTGGTTTGGGACGGGGACAGCTGCAAGAGACCCAGTACTTC
.	TRBV5-8	.	TRBJ1-2	CASSLSGTSYYGYTF	TGTGCCAGCAGCTTGTCCGGGACATCGTACTATGGCTACACCTTC
TRBD1	TRBV18	.	TRBJ2-5	CASSPGQGAETQYF	TGTGCCAGCTCACCGGGACAGGGGGCGGAGACCCAGTACTTC